Sequencing of this T cell receptor (beta chain) was carried out in a study of control samples from healthy donors and cancer patients. This CDR3 has 14 amino acids. With V trimmed by 7 bases and J by 2 bases, 5 bases remained unmatched. Per germline, CDR1 SNHLY and CDR2 FYNNEI. This clone was detected once. The method was immunoSEQ multiplex PCR; TCRdb's version includes in-frame clones alone and lacks a portion of them. The repertoire holds about 130,000 clones, roughly 94% seen once, with approximately 15% in the top ten. The TCR was taken from a man in his 60s with colorectal cancer. V gene TRBV2 combines with J gene TRBJ2-7, with TRBD1 matching over 10 bases. The sample taken for sequencing was PBMCs. The chain's CDR3 is CASKGGTGAYEQYF. For the CDR3, the DNA is TGTGCCAGCAAGGGGGGGACAGGGGCCTACGAGCAGTACTTC.